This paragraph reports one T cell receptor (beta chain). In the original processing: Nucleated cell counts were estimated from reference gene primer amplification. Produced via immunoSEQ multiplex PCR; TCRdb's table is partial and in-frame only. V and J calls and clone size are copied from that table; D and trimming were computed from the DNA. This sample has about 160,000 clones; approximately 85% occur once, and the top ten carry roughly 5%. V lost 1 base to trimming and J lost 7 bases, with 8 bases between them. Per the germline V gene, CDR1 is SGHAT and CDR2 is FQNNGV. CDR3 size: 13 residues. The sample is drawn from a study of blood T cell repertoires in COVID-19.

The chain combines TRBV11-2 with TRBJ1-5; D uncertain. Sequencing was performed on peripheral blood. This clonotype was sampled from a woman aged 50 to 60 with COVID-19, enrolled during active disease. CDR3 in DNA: TGTGCCAGCAGCTTAGGTGGCGGCCAGCCCCAGCATTTT. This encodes CASSLGGGQPQHF.